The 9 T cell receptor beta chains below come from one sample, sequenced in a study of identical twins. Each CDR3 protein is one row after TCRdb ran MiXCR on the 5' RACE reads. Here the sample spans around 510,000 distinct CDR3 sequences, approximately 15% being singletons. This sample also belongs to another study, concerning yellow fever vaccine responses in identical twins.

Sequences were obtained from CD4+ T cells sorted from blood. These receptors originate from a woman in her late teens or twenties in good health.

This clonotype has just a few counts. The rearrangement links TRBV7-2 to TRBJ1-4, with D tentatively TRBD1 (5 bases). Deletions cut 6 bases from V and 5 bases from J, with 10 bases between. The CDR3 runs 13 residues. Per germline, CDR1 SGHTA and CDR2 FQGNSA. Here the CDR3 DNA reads TGTGCCAGCAGTGGCAGGGTCAATGAAAAACTGTTTTTT. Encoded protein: CASSGRVNEKLFF. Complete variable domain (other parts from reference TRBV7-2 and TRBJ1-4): GAGVSQSPSNKVTEKGKDVELRCDPISGHTALYWYRQSLGQGLEFLIYFQGNSAPDKSGLPSDRFSAERTGGSVSTLTIQRTQQEDSAVYLCASSGRVNEKLFFGSGTQLSVL.

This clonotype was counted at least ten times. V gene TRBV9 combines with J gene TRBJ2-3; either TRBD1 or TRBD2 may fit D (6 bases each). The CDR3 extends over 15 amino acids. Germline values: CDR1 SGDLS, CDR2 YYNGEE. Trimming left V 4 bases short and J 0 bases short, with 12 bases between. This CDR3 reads CASSPGGGSTDTQYF. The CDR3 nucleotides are TGTGCCAGCAGCCCAGGAGGGGGTAGCACAGATACGCAGTATTTT.

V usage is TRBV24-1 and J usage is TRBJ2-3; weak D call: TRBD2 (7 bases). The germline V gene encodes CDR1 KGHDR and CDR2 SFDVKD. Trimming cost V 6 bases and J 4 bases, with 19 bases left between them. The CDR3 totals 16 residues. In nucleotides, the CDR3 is TGTGCCACCAGTTCACAGGGAGGGATAGCTCCAGATACGCAGTATTTT. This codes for CATSSQGGIAPDTQYF.

CDR3 bases: TGCAGTGCTAGAGTGGGGAGGACAGCATATGGCTACACCTTC. This codes for CSARVGRTAYGYTF. The chain couples TRBV20-1 to TRBJ1-2, with D perhaps TRBD1 (6 bases). The V gene's germline CDR1 is DFQATT and CDR2 SNEGSKA (reference sequence). The V end lost 1 base, the J end lost 5 bases, and 14 bases lay between the germline ends. CDR3 length: 14 amino acids.

CDR3 loop: CASSQGTSGFYNEQFF. DNA for the CDR3: TGTGCCAGCAGCCAAGGGACTAGCGGGTTCTACAATGAGCAGTTCTTC. This chain links TRBV14 with TRBJ2-1; 11 bases agree with TRBD2. CDR3 length: 16 residues. The V gene's germline CDR1 is SGHDN and CDR2 FVKESK. Trimming cost V 1 base and J 3 bases; bases outside gene matches: 2.

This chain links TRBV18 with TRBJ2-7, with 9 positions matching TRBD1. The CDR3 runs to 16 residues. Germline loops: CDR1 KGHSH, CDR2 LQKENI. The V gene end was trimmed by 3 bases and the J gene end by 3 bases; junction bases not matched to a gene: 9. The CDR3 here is CASSPGQGIVDYEQYF. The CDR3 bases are TGTGCCAGCTCACCCGGACAGGGGATTGTGGACTACGAGCAGTACTTC.

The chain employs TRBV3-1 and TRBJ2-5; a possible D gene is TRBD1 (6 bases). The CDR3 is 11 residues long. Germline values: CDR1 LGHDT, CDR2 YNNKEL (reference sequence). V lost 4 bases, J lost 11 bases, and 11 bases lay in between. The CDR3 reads CASSPGQFQYF. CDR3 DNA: TGTGCCAGCAGCCCTGGACAGTTTCAGTACTTC.

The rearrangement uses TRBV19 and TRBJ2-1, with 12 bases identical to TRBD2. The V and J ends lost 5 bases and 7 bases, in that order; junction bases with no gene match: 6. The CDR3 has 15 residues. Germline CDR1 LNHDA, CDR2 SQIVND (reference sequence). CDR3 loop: CASSATSGGLNEQFF. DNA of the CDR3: TGTGCCAGTAGTGCTACTAGCGGGGGGCTGAATGAGCAGTTCTTC. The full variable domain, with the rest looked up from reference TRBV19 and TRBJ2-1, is DGGITQSPKYLFRKEGQNVTLSCEQNLNHDAMYWYRQDPGQGLRLIYYSQIVNDFQKGDIAEGYSVSREKKESFPLTVTSAQKNPTAFYLCASSATSGGLNEQFFGPGTRLTVL.

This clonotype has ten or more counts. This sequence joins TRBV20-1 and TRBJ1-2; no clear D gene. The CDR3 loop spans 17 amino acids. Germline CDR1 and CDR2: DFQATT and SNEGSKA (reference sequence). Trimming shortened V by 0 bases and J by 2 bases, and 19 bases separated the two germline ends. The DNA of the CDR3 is TGCAGTGCTAGAGACACTCCCCGGTGGGGTAAGAACTATGGCTACACCTTC. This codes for CSARDTPRWGKNYGYTF.